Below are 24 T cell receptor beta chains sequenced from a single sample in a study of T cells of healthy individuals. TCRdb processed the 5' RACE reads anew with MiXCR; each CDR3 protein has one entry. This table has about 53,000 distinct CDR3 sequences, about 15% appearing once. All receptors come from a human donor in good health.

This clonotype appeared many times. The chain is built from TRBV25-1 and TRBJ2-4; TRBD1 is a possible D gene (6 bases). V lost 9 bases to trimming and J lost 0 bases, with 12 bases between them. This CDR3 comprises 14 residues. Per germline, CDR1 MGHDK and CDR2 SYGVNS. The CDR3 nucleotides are TGTGCCAGTGTGGACAGCCTAGCCAAAAACATTCAGTACTTC. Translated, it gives CASVDSLAKNIQYF.

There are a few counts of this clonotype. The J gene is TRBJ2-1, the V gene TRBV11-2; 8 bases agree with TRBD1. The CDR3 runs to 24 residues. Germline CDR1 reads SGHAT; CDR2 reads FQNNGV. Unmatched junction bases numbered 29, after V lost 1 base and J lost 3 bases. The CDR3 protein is CASSLGRWTQGARVDAGDYNEQFF. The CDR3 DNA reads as TGTGCCAGCAGCTTAGGACGATGGACCCAGGGGGCCCGTGTCGATGCGGGTGACTACAATGAGCAGTTCTTC.

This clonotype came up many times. In DNA form, the CDR3 reads TGTGCCAGCAGCTTAGAGGGGACAGGAGCTAACTATGGCTACACCTTC. It yields the protein CASSLEGTGANYGYTF. This chain links TRBV7-2 with TRBJ1-2; 8 positions match TRBD1. This CDR3 is 16 amino acids long. With V trimmed by 1 base and J by 0 bases, 4 bases remained unmatched. Germline V CDR1 and CDR2: SGHTA, FQGNSA. Looking up the rest from reference TRBV7-2 and TRBJ1-2 gives the full variable domain: GAGVSQSPSNKVTEKGKDVELRCDPISGHTALYWYRQSLGQGLEFLIYFQGNSAPDKSGLPSDRFSAERTGGSVSTLTIQRTQQEDSAVYLCASSLEGTGANYGYTFGSGTRLTVV.

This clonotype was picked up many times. The CDR3 spells CATSDFNKGDGYTF. DNA of the CDR3: TGTGCCACCAGTGATTTTAACAAAGGAGATGGCTACACCTTC. This rearrangement joins TRBV24-1 to TRBJ1-2, with D uncertain. The CDR3 spans 14 residues. The V gene's germline CDR1 is KGHDR and CDR2 SFDVKD. The V end lost 1 base, the J end lost 6 bases, and 11 bases lay between the germline ends.

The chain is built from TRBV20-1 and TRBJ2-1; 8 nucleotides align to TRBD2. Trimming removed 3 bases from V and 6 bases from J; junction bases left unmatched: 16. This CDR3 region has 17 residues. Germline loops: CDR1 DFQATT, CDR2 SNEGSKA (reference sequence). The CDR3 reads CSASDRPGLELANEQFF. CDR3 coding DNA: TGCAGTGCTAGTGACCGCCCGGGACTAGAATTAGCCAATGAGCAGTTCTTC.

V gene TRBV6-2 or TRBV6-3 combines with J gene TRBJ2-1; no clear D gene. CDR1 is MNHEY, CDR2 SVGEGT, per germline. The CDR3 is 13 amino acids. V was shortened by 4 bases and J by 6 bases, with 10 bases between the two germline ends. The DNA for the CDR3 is TGTGCCAGCAGTTGGAGCTCCCTCAATGAGCAGTTCTTC. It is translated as CASSWSSLNEQFF.

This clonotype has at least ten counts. The CDR3 nucleotides are TGCGCCAGCAGCCAAGAAAGGACAGTGAACACTGAAGCTTTCTTT. This encodes CASSQERTVNTEAFF. The chain joins TRBV4-3 to TRBJ1-1, with a possible D match to TRBD1 (6 bases). Germline V CDR1 and CDR2: LGHNA, YSLEER. The V end lost 0 bases, the J end lost 0 bases, and 8 bases lay between the germline ends. This CDR3 is 15 amino acids long.

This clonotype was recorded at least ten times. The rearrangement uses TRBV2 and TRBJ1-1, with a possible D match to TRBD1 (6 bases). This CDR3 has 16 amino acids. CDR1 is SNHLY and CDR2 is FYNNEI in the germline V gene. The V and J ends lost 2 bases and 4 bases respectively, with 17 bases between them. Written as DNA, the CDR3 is TGTGCCAGCAGTGAACGTTGGGGCAGGGGATTCACTGAAGCTTTCTTT. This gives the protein CASSERWGRGFTEAFF.

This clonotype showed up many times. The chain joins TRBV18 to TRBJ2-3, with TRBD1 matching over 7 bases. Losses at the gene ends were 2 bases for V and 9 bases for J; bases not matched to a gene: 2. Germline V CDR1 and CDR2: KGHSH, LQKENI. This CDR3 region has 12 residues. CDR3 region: CASSPEQGTQYF. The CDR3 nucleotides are TGTGCCAGCTCACCAGAACAGGGGACGCAGTATTTT.

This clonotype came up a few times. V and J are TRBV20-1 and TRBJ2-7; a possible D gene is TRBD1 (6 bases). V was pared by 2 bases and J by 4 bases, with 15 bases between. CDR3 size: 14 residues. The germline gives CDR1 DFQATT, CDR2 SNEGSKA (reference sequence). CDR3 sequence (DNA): TGCAGTGCTAGACCAGGACAGAGCCTTTACGAGCAGTACTTC. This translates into CSARPGQSLYEQYF.

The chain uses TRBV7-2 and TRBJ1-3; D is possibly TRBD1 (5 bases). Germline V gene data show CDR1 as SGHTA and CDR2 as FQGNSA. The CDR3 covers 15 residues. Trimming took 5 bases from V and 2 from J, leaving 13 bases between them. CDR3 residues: CASSLGLPPGNTIYF. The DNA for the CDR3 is TGTGCCAGCAGCCTGGGACTCCCCCCTGGAAACACCATATATTTT.

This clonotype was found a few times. CDR3 nucleotides: TGTGCCAGCAGTGAACAATTGCTCGAAGATCTAGGGACCCAGTACTTC. Translated, it gives CASSEQLLEDLGTQYF. The chain is built from TRBV2 and TRBJ2-5; D remains unclear. The CDR3 totals 16 residues. Trimming shortened V by 2 bases and J by 7 bases, and 20 bases separated the two germline ends. Germline V gene lookup returns CDR1 SNHLY and CDR2 FYNNEI.

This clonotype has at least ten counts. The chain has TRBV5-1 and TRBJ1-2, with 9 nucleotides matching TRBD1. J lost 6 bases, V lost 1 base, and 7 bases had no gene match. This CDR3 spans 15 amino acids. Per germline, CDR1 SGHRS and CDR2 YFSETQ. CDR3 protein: CASSLRDRDRNGYTF. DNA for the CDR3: TGCGCCAGCAGCTTGCGGGACAGGGATCGAAATGGCTACACCTTC.

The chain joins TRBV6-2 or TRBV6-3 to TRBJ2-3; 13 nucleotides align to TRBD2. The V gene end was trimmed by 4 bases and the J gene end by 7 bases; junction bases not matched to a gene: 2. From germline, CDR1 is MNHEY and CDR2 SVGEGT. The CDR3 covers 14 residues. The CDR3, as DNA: TGTGCCAGCAGTTGGACTAGCGGGAGAAATACGCAGTATTTT. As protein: CASSWTSGRNTQYF.

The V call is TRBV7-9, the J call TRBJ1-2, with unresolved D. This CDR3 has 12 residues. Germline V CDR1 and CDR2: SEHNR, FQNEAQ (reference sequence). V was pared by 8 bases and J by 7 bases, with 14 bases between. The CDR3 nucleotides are TGTGCCAGCTCTAGCGTCGGCTCTGGCTACACCTTC. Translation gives CASSSVGSGYTF.

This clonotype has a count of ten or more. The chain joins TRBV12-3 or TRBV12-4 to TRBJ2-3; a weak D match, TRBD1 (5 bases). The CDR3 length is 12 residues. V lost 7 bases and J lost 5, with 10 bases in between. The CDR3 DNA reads TGTGCCAGCACCCAGCAGGGAGATACGCAGTATTTT. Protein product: CASTQQGDTQYF.

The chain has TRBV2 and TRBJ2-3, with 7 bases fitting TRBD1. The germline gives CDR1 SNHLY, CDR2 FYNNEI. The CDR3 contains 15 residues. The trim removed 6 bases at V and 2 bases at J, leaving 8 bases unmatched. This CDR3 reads CASSRNRGDTDTQYF. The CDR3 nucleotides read TGTGCCAGCAGCCGTAACAGGGGCGACACAGATACGCAGTATTTT. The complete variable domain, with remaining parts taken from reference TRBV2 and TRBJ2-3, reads EPEVTQTPSHQVTQMGQEVILRCVPISNHLYFYWYRQILGQKVEFLVSFYNNEISEKSEIFDDQFSVERPDGSNFTLKIRSTKLEDSAMYFCASSRNRGDTDTQYFGPGTRLTVL.

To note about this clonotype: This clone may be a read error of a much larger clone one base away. The CDR3 nucleotides read TGTGCCAGCAGCCCCATCCACGGTAGCAATCAGCCCCAGCATTTT. The encoded protein is CASSPIHGSNQPQHF. The chain is built from TRBV6-5 and TRBJ1-5, with D uncertain. Germline lookup yields CDR1 MNHEY and CDR2 SVGAGI. V lost 6 bases and J 0 bases, leaving 12 bases between the germline ends. The CDR3 contains 15 residues.

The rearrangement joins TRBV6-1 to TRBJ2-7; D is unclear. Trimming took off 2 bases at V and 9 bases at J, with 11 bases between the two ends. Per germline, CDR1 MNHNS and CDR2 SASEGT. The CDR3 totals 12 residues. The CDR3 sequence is CASSERLLWQYF. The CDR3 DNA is TGTGCCAGCAGTGAACGGTTATTGTGGCAGTACTTC.

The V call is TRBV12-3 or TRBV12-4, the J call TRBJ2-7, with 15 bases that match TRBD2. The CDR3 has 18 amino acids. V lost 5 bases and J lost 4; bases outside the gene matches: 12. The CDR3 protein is CASSRGTSGRLKVYEQYF. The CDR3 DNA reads TGTGCCAGCAGTCGAGGGACTAGCGGGAGGTTGAAGGTTTACGAGCAGTACTTC.

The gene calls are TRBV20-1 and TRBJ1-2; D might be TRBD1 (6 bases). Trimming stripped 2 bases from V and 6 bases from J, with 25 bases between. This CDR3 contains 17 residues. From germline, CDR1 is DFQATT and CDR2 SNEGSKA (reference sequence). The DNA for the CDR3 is TGCAGTGCTAGATCCGGGGCAGGGGCCCAACGCCGCAATGGCTACACCTTC. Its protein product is CSARSGAGAQRRNGYTF.

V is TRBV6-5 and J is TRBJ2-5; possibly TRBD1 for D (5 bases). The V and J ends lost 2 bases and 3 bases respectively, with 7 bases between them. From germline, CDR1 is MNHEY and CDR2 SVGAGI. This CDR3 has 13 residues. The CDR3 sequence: CASSYGREETQYF. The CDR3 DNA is TGTGCCAGCAGTTACGGCAGGGAAGAGACCCAGTACTTC.

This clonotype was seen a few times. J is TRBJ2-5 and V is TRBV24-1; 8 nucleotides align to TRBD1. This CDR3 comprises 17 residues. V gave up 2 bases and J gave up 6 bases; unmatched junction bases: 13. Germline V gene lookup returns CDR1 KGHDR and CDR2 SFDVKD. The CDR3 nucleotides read TGTGCCACCAGTGATTCAGGGGGCCCAAGAATTAAAAAGACCCAGTACTTC. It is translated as CATSDSGGPRIKKTQYF.

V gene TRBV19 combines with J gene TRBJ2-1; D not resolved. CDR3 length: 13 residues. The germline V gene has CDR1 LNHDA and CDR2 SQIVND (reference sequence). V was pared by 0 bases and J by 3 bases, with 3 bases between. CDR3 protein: CASSIDSYNEQFF. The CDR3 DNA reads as TGTGCCAGTAGTATAGACAGCTACAATGAGCAGTTCTTC. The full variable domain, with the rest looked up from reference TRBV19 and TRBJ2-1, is DGGITQSPKYLFRKEGQNVTLSCEQNLNHDAMYWYRQDPGQGLRLIYYSQIVNDFQKGDIAEGYSVSREKKESFPLTVTSAQKNPTAFYLCASSIDSYNEQFFGPGTRLTVL.